The 30 T cell receptor beta chains presented below share a single source sample, sequenced in a study of cytomegalovirus exposure and HLA in healthy donors. 13 Jbeta primers and 60 Vbeta primers were used for the PCR. The data were produced by immunoSEQ multiplex PCR, yet TCRdb's version contains in-frame clones alone and is incomplete. This table holds 110,000 to 150,000 clones, roughly three quarters found once. The sequenced sample was PBMCs. These receptors were obtained from a man in his 60s in good health and CMV-seronegative.

The chain has TRBV18 and TRBJ2-2; TRBD2 matches 11 bases. Germline loops: CDR1 KGHSH, CDR2 LQKENI. The CDR3 has 16 residues. Trimming removed 4 bases from V and 1 base from J; junction bases left unmatched: 2. CDR3 sequence: CASSLGLAVNTGELFF. CDR3 in DNA: TGTGCCAGCTCACTGGGACTAGCGGTGAACACCGGGGAGCTGTTTTTT. The variable domain in full, with the rest retrieved from reference TRBV18 and TRBJ2-2, is NAGVMQNPRHLVRRRGQEARLRCSPMKGHSHVYWYRQLPEEGLKFMVYLQKENIIDESGMPKERFSAEFPKEGPSILRIQQVVRGDSAAYFCASSLGLAVNTGELFFGEGSRLTVL.

The rearrangement links TRBV19 to TRBJ2-3, with 9 bases lining up with TRBD1. Losses at the gene ends were 9 bases for V and 2 bases for J; bases not matched to a gene: 6. Germline V gives CDR1 LNHDA, CDR2 SQIVND (reference sequence). The CDR3 is 14 amino acids. CDR3 protein: CASGDRAPTDTQYF. The DNA for the CDR3 is TGTGCCAGCGGGGACAGGGCTCCCACAGATACGCAGTATTTT.

The rearrangement joins TRBV5-4 to TRBJ2-1, with a tentative D call TRBD2 (5 bases). CDR1 is SGHNT, CDR2 YYREEE, per germline (reference sequence). This CDR3 comprises 15 residues. Trimming cost V 1 base and J 0 bases, with 8 bases left between them. The DNA for the CDR3 is TGTGCCAGCAGCTTGTTGGGGAGCTCCTACAATGAGCAGTTCTTC. As protein: CASSLLGSSYNEQFF.

V gene TRBV6-1 combines with J gene TRBJ1-2; perhaps TRBD1 as D (6 bases). Trimming took off 0 bases at V and 6 bases at J, with 17 bases between the two ends. CDR3 length: 16 amino acids. Looked up from germline, CDR1 is MNHNS and CDR2 is SASEGT. This CDR3 reads CASSEAFPGGVDGYTF. The CDR3 nucleotides are TGTGCCAGCAGTGAAGCTTTTCCGGGGGGCGTCGATGGCTACACCTTC.

This chain uses TRBV27 with TRBJ2-4; TRBD2 aligns across 7 bases. V dropped 3 bases and J dropped 4; count of bases not matched to a gene: 3. Per germline, CDR1 MNHEY and CDR2 SMNVEV (reference sequence). The CDR3 covers 14 residues. The CDR3 loop reads CASSFTSAKNIQYF. As DNA, the CDR3 is TGTGCCAGCAGTTTTACTAGCGCTAAAAACATTCAGTACTTC.

The chain recombines TRBV10-3 with TRBJ1-2, with D maybe TRBD1 (6 bases). Germline CDR1 and CDR2: ENHRY and SYGVKD. The CDR3 runs to 12 residues. The germline V and J ends were trimmed by 2 bases and 7 bases, with 8 bases remaining between them. The CDR3 is CAISETGSGYTF. The CDR3 nucleotides are TGTGCCATCAGTGAGACAGGGTCTGGCTACACCTTC.

J is TRBJ2-3 and V is TRBV6-5; no firm D call. Trimming removed 6 bases at V and 5 bases at J, with 6 bases between. This CDR3 region has 11 residues. In germline, CDR1 is MNHEY, CDR2 SVGAGI. Here the CDR3 reads CASRSVDTQYF. CDR3 bases: TGTGCCAGCAGGAGTGTAGATACGCAGTATTTT.

The CDR3 loop is CASRKPPGALPNEQFF. The CDR3, as DNA: TGTGCCAGCAGAAAACCCCCTGGAGCCCTTCCGAATGAGCAGTTCTTC. The chain links TRBV28 to TRBJ2-1, with D uncertain. CDR1 is MDHEN and CDR2 is SYDVKM in the germline V gene. There are 16 residues in the CDR3. The V end lost 6 bases, the J end lost 7 bases, and 22 bases lay between the germline ends. Full variable domain (remainder filled in from reference TRBV28 and TRBJ2-1): DVKVTQSSRYLVKRTGEKVFLECVQDMDHENMFWYRQDPGLGLRLIYFSYDVKMKEKGDIPEGYSVSREKKERFSLILESASTNQTSMYLCASRKPPGALPNEQFFGPGTRLTVL.

The chain has TRBV28 and TRBJ2-3; 9 positions agree with TRBD2. The germline V gene has CDR1 MDHEN and CDR2 SYDVKM. This CDR3 comprises 18 residues. Losses at the gene ends were 6 bases for V and 1 base for J; bases not matched to a gene: 14. CDR3 loop: CASSLAAGGPGGTDTQYF. CDR3 DNA: TGTGCCAGCAGCCTCGCAGCGGGAGGTCCCGGGGGCACAGATACGCAGTATTTT.

The chain recombines TRBV28 with TRBJ1-5; weak D call: TRBD1 (5 bases). Per the germline V gene, CDR1 is MDHEN and CDR2 is SYDVKM. This CDR3 region has 15 residues. Trimming left V 4 bases short and J 2 bases short, with 12 bases between. Written as DNA, the CDR3 is TGTGCCAGCAGTTCCAGGGTTTTGGGCAATCAGCCCCAGCATTTT. Translating it yields CASSSRVLGNQPQHF.

The V gene is TRBV7-9, the J gene TRBJ1-1; D might be TRBD1 (6 bases). Trimming cost V 0 bases and J 1 base, with 12 bases left between them. Germline V gene data show CDR1 as SEHNR and CDR2 as FQNEAQ (reference sequence). The CDR3 extends over 16 amino acids. The CDR3 bases are TGTGCCAGCAGCTTAGCCGTCGCACAGGGGAACACTGAAGCTTTCTTT. Translation: CASSLAVAQGNTEAFF.

This chain joins TRBV6-6 and TRBJ1-6; 8 bases match TRBD1. The CDR3 totals 16 residues. Trimming cost V 5 bases and J 9 bases; bases outside gene matches: 12. CDR1 and CDR2 (germline): MNHNY, SVGAGI (reference sequence). The CDR3 bases are TGTGCCAGCAGTCCAGGAACCGGGACAGGCGTTTCACCCCTCCACTTT. This sequence encodes CASSPGTGTGVSPLHF.

The genes are TRBV27 and TRBJ1-6; D gene uncertain. The CDR3 runs 14 residues. Germline V gene data show CDR1 as MNHEY and CDR2 as SMNVEV (reference sequence). With 3 bases removed from V and 10 bases from J, the gap between germline ends came to 13 bases. The CDR3 loop is CASSFGEGNSPLHF. The CDR3 DNA reads TGTGCCAGCAGTTTCGGGGAGGGTAACTCACCCCTCCACTTT.

The genes are TRBV10-3 and TRBJ2-1; 14 bases map to TRBD2. With 2 bases clipped from V and 6 bases from J, the junction kept 3 bases outside the gene matches. Per the germline V gene, CDR1 is ENHRY and CDR2 is SYGVKD. This CDR3 has 16 amino acids. The CDR3 sequence: CAISEGTSGRINEQFF. CDR3 DNA sequence: TGTGCCATCAGTGAGGGGACTAGCGGGAGAATCAATGAGCAGTTCTTC.

The chain has TRBV30 and TRBJ2-7; 9 positions agree with TRBD1. The CDR3 totals 15 residues. Germline values: CDR1 GTSNPN, CDR2 SVGIG (reference sequence). V lost 1 base and J lost 5; bases outside the gene matches: 9. CDR3 DNA sequence: TGTGCCTGGAGTGGGACAGGGGTAGTGACCCACGAGCAGTACTTC. Protein sequence: CAWSGTGVVTHEQYF.

The chain couples TRBV6-1 to TRBJ1-5, with 7 bases matching TRBD1. Trimming cost V 7 bases and J 7 bases; bases outside gene matches: 10. The CDR3 has 14 amino acids. The germline gives CDR1 MNHNS, CDR2 SASEGT. CDR3 DNA: TGTGCCAGCACTCCCCTGAAAGGGGGCCAGCCCCAGCATTTT. Translation gives CASTPLKGGQPQHF.

This clone has more than one count but fewer than ten. The J gene is TRBJ2-1, the V gene TRBV4-3, with 16 bases matching TRBD2. This CDR3 region has 22 residues. The germline V gene encodes CDR1 LGHNA and CDR2 YSLEER. J lost 2 bases, V lost 2 bases, and 15 bases had no gene match. CDR3 sequence: CASSQMASSGTSGRAPYNEQFF. In DNA, the CDR3 is TGCGCCAGCAGCCAAATGGCTTCATCCGGGACTAGCGGGAGGGCCCCCTACAATGAGCAGTTCTTC.

CDR3 residues: CSVRSSGTRGTGELFF. In nucleotides, the CDR3 is TGCAGCGTAAGGAGTAGCGGCACCCGAGGGACCGGGGAGCTGTTTTTT. The rearrangement uses TRBV29-1 and TRBJ2-2; a possible D gene is TRBD2 (6 bases). There are 16 residues in the CDR3. V lost 6 bases, J lost 5 bases, and 22 bases lay in between. Germline CDR1 reads SQVTM; CDR2 reads ANQGSEA.

The V and J genes are TRBV11-2 and TRBJ1-1; 9 bases agree with TRBD1. Per germline, CDR1 SGHAT and CDR2 FQNNGV. Trimming removed 6 bases from V and 4 bases from J; junction bases left unmatched: 6. CDR3 length: 14 amino acids. The DNA of the CDR3 is TGTGCCAGCAGTTACAGGGGGCTCGGCACTGAAGCTTTCTTT. Translated: CASSYRGLGTEAFF.

V gene TRBV5-1 combines with J gene TRBJ1-4; 7 nucleotides match TRBD1. V shed 4 bases and J 2 bases; nucleotides not matched to a gene: 8. The CDR3 has 16 amino acids. CDR1 SGHRS and CDR2 YFSETQ come from the germline V gene. The CDR3 nucleotides are TGCGCCAGCAGCGCTAGACAGGGAGCGACTAATGAAAAACTGTTTTTT. This sequence encodes CASSARQGATNEKLFF.

Of note for this clone: Other DNA sequences in the same sample also yield this CDR3. The CDR3, as DNA: TGCGCCAGCAGCTTGGCAGGCTCCTACGAGCAGTACTTC. Protein: CASSLAGSYEQYF. This chain uses TRBV5-1 with TRBJ2-7; D remains unclear. The length of the CDR3 is 13 residues. Germline lookup yields CDR1 SGHRS and CDR2 YFSETQ. Trimming shortened V by 0 bases and J by 0 bases, and 4 bases separated the two germline ends.

This clone turned up a few times. The V call is TRBV19, the J call TRBJ1-6, with 8 nucleotides matching TRBD1. The CDR3 totals 15 residues. The V gene end was trimmed by 6 bases and the J gene end by 7 bases; junction bases not matched to a gene: 8. Germline CDR1 and CDR2: LNHDA and SQIVND (reference sequence). The CDR3 spells CASRSDRAFNSPLHF. The CDR3 DNA reads as TGTGCCAGTAGGTCGGACAGGGCGTTCAATTCACCCCTCCACTTT. Supplemented by reference TRBV19 and TRBJ1-6, the full variable domain reads DGGITQSPKYLFRKEGQNVTLSCEQNLNHDAMYWYRQDPGQGLRLIYYSQIVNDFQKGDIAEGYSVSREKKESFPLTVTSAQKNPTAFYLCASRSDRAFNSPLHFGNGTRLTVT.

The table lists this clone with many counts. The chain has TRBV30 and TRBJ2-1; 7 bases agree with TRBD2. V shed 5 bases and J 4 bases; nucleotides not matched to a gene: 5. The CDR3 spans 13 residues. Germline loops: CDR1 GTSNPN, CDR2 SVGIG (reference sequence). CDR3 amino acids: CAWASGVYNEQFF. Here the CDR3 DNA reads TGTGCCTGGGCTAGCGGAGTTTACAATGAGCAGTTCTTC.

The rearrangement links TRBV2 to TRBJ2-2, with a possible D match to TRBD1 (6 bases). Trimming pared 6 bases from V and 4 bases from J, leaving 12 bases between. CDR3 length equals 14 residues. Germline V gene sequence: CDR1 SNHLY, CDR2 FYNNEI. The CDR3: CASRTGTSTGELFF. The CDR3 coding sequence is TGTGCCAGCAGGACCGGGACATCCACCGGGGAGCTGTTTTTT.

The chain combines TRBV27 with TRBJ1-3; TRBD1 aligns across 7 bases. J lost 0 bases, V lost 3 bases, and 2 bases had no gene match. This CDR3 is 15 amino acids long. The germline V gene has CDR1 MNHEY and CDR2 SMNVEV (reference sequence). CDR3 DNA sequence: TGTGCCAGCAGTTTTACAGGGGACTCTGGAAACACCATATATTTT. Its protein is CASSFTGDSGNTIYF.

V is TRBV19 and J is TRBJ2-7, with 11 bases matching TRBD1. V gave up 5 bases and J gave up 3 bases; unmatched junction bases: 3. The CDR3 is 14 amino acids. Germline CDR1 and CDR2: LNHDA and SQIVND (reference sequence). The CDR3, as DNA: TGTGCCAGTAGTGTCGGGACAGGGGGCTACGAGCAGTACTTC. Its translation: CASSVGTGGYEQYF.

This clone was detected a few times. The chain couples TRBV2 to TRBJ2-3, with a possible D match to TRBD2 (5 bases). CDR3 length equals 14 residues. With 8 bases removed from V and 0 bases from J, the gap between germline ends came to 12 bases. Germline values: CDR1 SNHLY, CDR2 FYNNEI. The CDR3 protein is CASRVASSTDTQYF. For the CDR3, the DNA is TGTGCCAGCCGGGTAGCGAGCAGCACAGATACGCAGTATTTT.

The chain uses TRBV28 and TRBJ2-7, with 10 positions matching TRBD1. CDR3 length: 14 residues. V was pared by 8 bases and J by 1 base, with 5 bases of the junction left unmatched. In germline, CDR1 is MDHEN, CDR2 SYDVKM. The CDR3 nucleotides read TGTGCCAGCCGAATGGACAGGGGGTCCTACGAGCAGTACTTC. This gives the protein CASRMDRGSYEQYF.

V gene TRBV6-4 combines with J gene TRBJ2-1, with 9 bases matching TRBD1. CDR3 length: 16 residues. Germline lookup yields CDR1 MRHNA and CDR2 SNTAGT. The trim removed 4 bases at V and 5 bases at J, leaving 9 bases unmatched. In nucleotides, the CDR3 is TGTGCCAGCAGTGTCCAATCGGGACAGGGAAACAATGAGCAGTTCTTC. It encodes CASSVQSGQGNNEQFF.

V usage is TRBV5-4 and J usage is TRBJ2-7, with 7 bases aligning to TRBD1. CDR3 length equals 15 residues. The trim removed 0 bases at V and 1 base at J, leaving 4 bases unmatched. Looked up from germline, CDR1 is SGHNT and CDR2 is YYREEE (reference sequence). The CDR3 region is CASSLEQGLSYEQYF. CDR3 nucleotides: TGTGCCAGCAGCTTGGAACAGGGGTTGTCCTACGAGCAGTACTTC.